This T cell receptor (beta chain) was recovered during a study of shared clonotypes between healthy human individuals. The CDR3 runs to 13 residues. The germline V and J ends were trimmed by 6 bases and 0 bases, with 8 bases remaining between them. Germline CDR1 is MNHEY and CDR2 is SVGAGI. General observations from the study: Among the subsets, naive ones generally showed larger estimated richness than memory ones.

This clone was seen just once. Its antigen is still unknown. The table came from immunoSEQ multiplex PCR; TCRdb's copy has only in-frame clones and leaves some out. The table lists 1 million to 1.3 million clones, about 84% of them singletons. The chain joins TRBV6-5 to TRBJ1-1; D is uncertain. Source material: memory CD4+ T cells from PBMCs. The subset denotes: CD45RA-negative fraction. This sequence originates from a man between 18 and 35 years old in good health. Some clones in this sample may be carry-over from other donors' samples. The CDR3 DNA is TGTGCCAGCAGCTCCGAGTTGAACACTGAAGCTTTCTTT. This translates into CASSSELNTEAFF.